This TCR beta chain comes out of a study of siplizumab effects on memory and regulatory T cells. As regards this clone: The antigen is undetermined.

With V trimmed by 5 bases and J by 4 bases, 5 bases remained unmatched. In germline, CDR1 is SEHNR, CDR2 FQNEAQ (reference sequence). The CDR3 spans 15 residues. Regarding the study as a whole: In the presence of siplizumab, alloreactive sequences traceable to unstimulated CD4+ memory cells were significantly reduced.

The table came from immunoSEQ multiplex PCR; TCRdb's copy has only in-frame clones and leaves some out. The profile shows 3,000 to 3,500 clones, roughly 60% of them singletons. The mixed lymphocyte reaction cells were grown together in coculture at 37°C for over 5 days. This rearrangement joins TRBV7-9 to TRBJ2-7; 13 nucleotides align to TRBD2. Sequenced sample: CFSE-low (dividing) CD8+ T cells sorted from an allogeneic mixed lymphocyte reaction. This TCR came from a human donor in good health; the cells came from an allogeneic mixed lymphocyte reaction. Some clones in this sample may be carry-over from other donors' samples. The CDR3 DNA reads TGTGCCAGCAGCCCTAGGACTAGCGGGAGTTACGAGCAGTACTTC. Translating gives CASSPRTSGSYEQYF.